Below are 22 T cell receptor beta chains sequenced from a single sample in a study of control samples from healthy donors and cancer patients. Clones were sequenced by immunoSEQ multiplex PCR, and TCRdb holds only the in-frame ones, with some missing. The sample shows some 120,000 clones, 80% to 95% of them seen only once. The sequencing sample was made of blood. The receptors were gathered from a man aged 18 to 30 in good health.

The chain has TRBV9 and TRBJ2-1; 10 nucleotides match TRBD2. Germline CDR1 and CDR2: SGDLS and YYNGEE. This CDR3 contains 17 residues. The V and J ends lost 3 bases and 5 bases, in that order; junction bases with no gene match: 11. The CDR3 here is CASSANQAGGPHNEQFF. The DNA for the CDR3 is TGTGCCAGCAGCGCCAACCAAGCGGGGGGGCCTCACAATGAGCAGTTCTTC.

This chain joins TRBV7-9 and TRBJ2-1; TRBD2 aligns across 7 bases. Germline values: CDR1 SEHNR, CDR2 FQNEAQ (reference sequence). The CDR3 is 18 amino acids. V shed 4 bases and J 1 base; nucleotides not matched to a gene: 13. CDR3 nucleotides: TGTGCCAGCAGCTACGGGGCTGCGCGGGGGATGTCCTACAATGAGCAGTTCTTC. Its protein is CASSYGAARGMSYNEQFF.

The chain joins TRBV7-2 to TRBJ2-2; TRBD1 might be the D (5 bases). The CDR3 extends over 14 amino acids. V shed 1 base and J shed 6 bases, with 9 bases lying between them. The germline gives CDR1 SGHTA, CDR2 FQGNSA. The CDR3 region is CASSLVQGAGELFF. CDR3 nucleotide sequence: TGTGCCAGCAGCTTAGTGCAGGGTGCCGGGGAGCTGTTTTTT.

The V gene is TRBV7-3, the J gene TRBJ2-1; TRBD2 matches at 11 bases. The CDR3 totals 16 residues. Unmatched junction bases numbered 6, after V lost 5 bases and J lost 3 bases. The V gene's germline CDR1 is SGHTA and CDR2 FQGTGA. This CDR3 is CASSQYLAGGYNEQFF. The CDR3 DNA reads TGTGCCAGCAGCCAGTATCTAGCGGGGGGCTACAATGAGCAGTTCTTC.

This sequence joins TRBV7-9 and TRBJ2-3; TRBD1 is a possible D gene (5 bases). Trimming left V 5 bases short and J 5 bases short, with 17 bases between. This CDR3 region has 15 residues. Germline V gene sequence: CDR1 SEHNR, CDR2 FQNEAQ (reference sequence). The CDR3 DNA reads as TGTGCCAGCAGCCCACCGGAAGGGGTTCGAGATACGCAGTATTTT. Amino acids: CASSPPEGVRDTQYF.

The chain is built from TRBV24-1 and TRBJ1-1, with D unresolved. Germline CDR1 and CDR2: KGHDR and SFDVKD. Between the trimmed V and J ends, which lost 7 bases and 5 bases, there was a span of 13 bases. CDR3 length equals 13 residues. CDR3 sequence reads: CATRPARGTEAFF. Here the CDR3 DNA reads TGTGCCACCAGGCCCGCCCGAGGGACTGAAGCTTTCTTT.

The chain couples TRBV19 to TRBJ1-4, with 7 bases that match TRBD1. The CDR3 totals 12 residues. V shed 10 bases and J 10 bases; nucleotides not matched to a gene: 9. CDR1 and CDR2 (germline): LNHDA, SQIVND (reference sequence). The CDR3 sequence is CATLQGDRKLFF. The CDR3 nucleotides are TGTGCCACCCTTCAGGGGGATAGAAAACTGTTTTTT.

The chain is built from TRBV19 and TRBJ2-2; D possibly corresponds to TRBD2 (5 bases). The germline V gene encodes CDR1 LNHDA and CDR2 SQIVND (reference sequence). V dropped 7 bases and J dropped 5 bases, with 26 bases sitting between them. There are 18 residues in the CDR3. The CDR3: CASTRVRADGPMTGELFF. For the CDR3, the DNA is TGTGCCAGTACCCGAGTGCGGGCGGACGGACCTATGACCGGGGAGCTGTTTTTT.

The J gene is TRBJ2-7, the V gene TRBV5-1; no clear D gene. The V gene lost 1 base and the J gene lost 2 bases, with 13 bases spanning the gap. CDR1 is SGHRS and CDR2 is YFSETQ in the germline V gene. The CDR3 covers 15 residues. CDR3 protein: CASSLTSGRPYEQYF. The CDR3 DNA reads TGCGCCAGCAGCTTGACGTCGGGCAGACCCTACGAGCAGTACTTC.

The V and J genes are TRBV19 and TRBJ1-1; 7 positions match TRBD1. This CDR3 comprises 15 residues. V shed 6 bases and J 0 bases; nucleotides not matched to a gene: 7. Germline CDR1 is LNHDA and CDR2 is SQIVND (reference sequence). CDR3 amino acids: CASRTGTSVNTEAFF. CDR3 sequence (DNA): TGTGCCAGTAGGACAGGGACCTCTGTGAACACTGAAGCTTTCTTT. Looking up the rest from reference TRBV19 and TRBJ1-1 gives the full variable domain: DGGITQSPKYLFRKEGQNVTLSCEQNLNHDAMYWYRQDPGQGLRLIYYSQIVNDFQKGDIAEGYSVSREKKESFPLTVTSAQKNPTAFYLCASRTGTSVNTEAFFGQGTRLTVV.

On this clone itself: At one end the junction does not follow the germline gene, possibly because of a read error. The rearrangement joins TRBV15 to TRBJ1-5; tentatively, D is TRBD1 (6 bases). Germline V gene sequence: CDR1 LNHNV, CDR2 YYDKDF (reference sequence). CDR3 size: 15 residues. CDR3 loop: CATSREDSPNQPQHF. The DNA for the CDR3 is TGTGCCACCAGCCGAGAGGACAGCCCCAATCAGCCCCAGCATTTT.

CDR3: CASSPPGRGQDYGYTF. CDR3 nucleotide sequence: TGCGCCAGCAGCCCCCCCGGCAGGGGTCAAGACTATGGCTACACCTTC. The chain uses TRBV5-1 and TRBJ1-2, with D perhaps matching TRBD1 (6 bases). The CDR3 covers 16 residues. Per germline, CDR1 SGHRS and CDR2 YFSETQ. V was cut by 4 bases and J by 3 bases, with 19 bases left in between. Variable domain in full (rest from reference TRBV5-1 and TRBJ1-2): KAGVTQTPRYLIKTRGQQVTLSCSPISGHRSVSWYQQTPGQGLQFLFEYFSETQRNKGNFPGRFSGRQFSNSRSEMNVSTLELGDSALYLCASSPPGRGQDYGYTFGSGTRLTVV.

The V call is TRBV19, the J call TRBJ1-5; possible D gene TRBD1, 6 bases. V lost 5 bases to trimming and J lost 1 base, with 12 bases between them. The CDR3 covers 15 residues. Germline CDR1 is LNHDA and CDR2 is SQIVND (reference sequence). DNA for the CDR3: TGTGCCAGTAGTCCCGGGGACACCAGCAATCAGCCCCAGCATTTT. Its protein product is CASSPGDTSNQPQHF.

The CDR3 nucleotides read TGTGCCAGCAGTTACTCAAGCGTAGCCGGGGAGCTGTTTTTT. Translated, it gives CASSYSSVAGELFF. This chain joins TRBV6-2 or TRBV6-3 and TRBJ2-2; D gene uncertain. V lost 0 bases and J lost 6, with 8 bases in between. This CDR3 is 14 amino acids long. Germline V CDR1 and CDR2: MNHEY, SVGEGT.

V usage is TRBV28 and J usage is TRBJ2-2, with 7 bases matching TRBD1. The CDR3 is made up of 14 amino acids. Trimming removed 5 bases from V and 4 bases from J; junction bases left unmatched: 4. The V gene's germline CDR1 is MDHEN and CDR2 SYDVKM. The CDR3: CASSVRGTTGELFF. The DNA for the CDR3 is TGTGCCAGCAGTGTCAGGGGGACCACCGGGGAGCTGTTTTTT.

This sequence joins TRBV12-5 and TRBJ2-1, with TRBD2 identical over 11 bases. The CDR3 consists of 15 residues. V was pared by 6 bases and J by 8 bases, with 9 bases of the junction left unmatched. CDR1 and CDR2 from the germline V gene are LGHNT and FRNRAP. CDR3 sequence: CASGYSSGGIYEQFF. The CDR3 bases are TGTGCTAGTGGGTACTCTAGCGGGGGGATATATGAGCAGTTCTTC.

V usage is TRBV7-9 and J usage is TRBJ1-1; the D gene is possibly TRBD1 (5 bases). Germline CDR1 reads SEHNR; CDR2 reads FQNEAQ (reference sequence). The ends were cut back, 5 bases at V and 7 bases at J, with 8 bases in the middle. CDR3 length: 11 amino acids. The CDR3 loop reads CASSTGVEAFF. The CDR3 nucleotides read TGTGCCAGCAGCACGGGGGTTGAAGCTTTCTTT.

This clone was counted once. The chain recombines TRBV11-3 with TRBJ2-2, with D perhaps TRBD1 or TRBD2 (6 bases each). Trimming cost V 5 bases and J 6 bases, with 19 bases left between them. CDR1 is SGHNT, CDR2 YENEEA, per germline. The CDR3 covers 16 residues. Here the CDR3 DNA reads TGTGCCAGCAGCCAAGGGGGTCGCGGGACGTCCGGGGAGCTGTTTTTT. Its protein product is CASSQGGRGTSGELFF.

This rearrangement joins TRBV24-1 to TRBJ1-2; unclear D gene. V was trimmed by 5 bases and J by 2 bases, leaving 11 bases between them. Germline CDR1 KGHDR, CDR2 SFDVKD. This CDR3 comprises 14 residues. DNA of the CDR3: TGTGCCACCAGTGGAGGGATGGGGAACTATGGCTACACCTTC. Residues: CATSGGMGNYGYTF.

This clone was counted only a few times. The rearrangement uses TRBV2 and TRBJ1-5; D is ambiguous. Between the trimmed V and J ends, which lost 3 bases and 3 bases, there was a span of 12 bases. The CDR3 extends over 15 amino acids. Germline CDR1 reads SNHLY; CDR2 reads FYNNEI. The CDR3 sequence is CASSDSARNNQPQHF. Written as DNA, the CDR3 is TGTGCCAGCAGTGATAGTGCTAGGAACAATCAGCCCCAGCATTTT.

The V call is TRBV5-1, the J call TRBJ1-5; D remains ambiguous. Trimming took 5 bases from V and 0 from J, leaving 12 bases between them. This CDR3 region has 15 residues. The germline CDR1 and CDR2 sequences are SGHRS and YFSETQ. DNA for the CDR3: TGCGCCAGCAGTTCTGACGGTTCTAGCAATCAGCCCCAGCATTTT. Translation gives CASSSDGSSNQPQHF.

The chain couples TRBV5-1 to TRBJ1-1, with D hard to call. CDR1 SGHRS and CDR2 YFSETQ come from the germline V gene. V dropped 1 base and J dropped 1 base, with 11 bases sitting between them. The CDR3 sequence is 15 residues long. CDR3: CASSLLGNRNTEAFF. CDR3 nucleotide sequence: TGCGCCAGCAGCTTGCTCGGCAATCGGAACACTGAAGCTTTCTTT.